What follows are 19 T cell receptor beta chains derived from one specimen sequenced in a study of blood T cells in healthy people across ages. With a J-beta primer mix and a sample-barcoded 5' primer, a second PCR ran about 7 to 12 cycles. TCRdb ran MiXCR on the 5' RACE reads and lists one entry per CDR3 protein. The table lists some 1,800,000 distinct CDR3 sequences, about two fifths of them singletons. The specimen was blood. These receptors were taken from a human donor in good health.

The chain has TRBV9 and TRBJ2-1; 8 positions match TRBD1. The CDR3 is made up of 15 amino acids. CDR1 SGDLS and CDR2 YYNGEE come from the germline V gene. The ends lost 2 bases at V and 7 bases at J; junction bases unmatched: 8. The CDR3 region has the DNA TGTGCCAGCAGCGTTCGGACAGGGAGACAGAATGAGCAGTTCTTC. As protein: CASSVRTGRQNEQFF. The full variable domain, completed using reference TRBV9 and TRBJ2-1, is DSGVTQTPKHLITATGQRVTLRCSPRSGDLSVYWYQQSLDQGLQFLIQYYNGEERAKGNILERFSAQQFPDLHSELNLSSLELGDSALYFCASSVRTGRQNEQFFGPGTRLTVL.

The V gene is TRBV27, the J gene TRBJ2-2; D uncertain. Germline assignment: CDR1 MNHEY and CDR2 SMNVEV (reference sequence). Trimming cost V 7 bases and J 1 base, with 10 bases left between them. This CDR3 is 14 amino acids long. The CDR3 nucleotides read TGTGCCAGCAAGGACCAGGTGAACACCGGGGAGCTGTTTTTT. It translates to CASKDQVNTGELFF.

This clonotype came up a few times. This sequence joins TRBV2 and TRBJ2-2; D is perhaps TRBD2 (5 bases). V was clipped by 2 bases and J by 8 bases, with 12 bases between them. The germline V gene has CDR1 SNHLY and CDR2 FYNNEI. CDR3 size: 14 residues. CDR3 sequence reads: CASSEIGISGELFF. The CDR3, as DNA: TGTGCCAGCAGTGAAATCGGGATTTCGGGGGAGCTGTTTTTT.

In its sample, this clonotype was seen a few times. The V and J genes are TRBV6-5 and TRBJ2-7; D might be TRBD1 (6 bases). CDR3 length: 14 amino acids. The V end lost 2 bases, the J end lost 2 bases, and 10 bases lay between the germline ends. CDR1 MNHEY and CDR2 SVGAGI come from the germline V gene. CDR3 protein: CASSYQTGPYEQYF. The CDR3 DNA reads as TGTGCCAGCAGTTACCAGACAGGACCCTACGAGCAGTACTTC.

This chain uses TRBV5-1 with TRBJ1-1, with D maybe TRBD1 (6 bases). The ends were cut back, 3 bases at V and 4 bases at J, with 16 bases in the middle. This CDR3 comprises 15 residues. The V gene's germline CDR1 is SGHRS and CDR2 YFSETQ. The CDR3 bases are TGCGCCAGCAGCTCCCAGGGGTCGTGGGGCACTGAAGCTTTCTTT. Amino acids: CASSSQGSWGTEAFF.

V and J are TRBV27 and TRBJ2-7; TRBD2 aligns across 10 bases. The germline V gene encodes CDR1 MNHEY and CDR2 SMNVEV (reference sequence). The CDR3 runs to 17 residues. The ends lost 2 bases at V and 1 base at J; junction bases unmatched: 8. The CDR3 region has the DNA TGTGCCAGCAGTTTAACTTTGCCTAGCGGGGGATCCTACGAGCAGTACTTC. Its protein is CASSLTLPSGGSYEQYF.

Turning to this clonotype: A junction end diverges from the germline sequence, so it may reflect a read error. The rearrangement links TRBV4-3 to TRBJ2-5; TRBD1 is a possible D gene (6 bases). Germline V lookup: CDR1 LGHNA, CDR2 YSLEER. The CDR3 has 18 residues. CDR3 DNA sequence: TGCGCCAGCAACCAAGGGACACGGGACCTAGAGGGGCAAGAGACCCAGTACTTC. Protein product: CASNQGTRDLEGQETQYF.

The V gene is TRBV4-2, the J gene TRBJ1-4; the match to TRBD1 covers 8 bases. The V and J ends lost 1 base and 7 bases, in that order; junction bases with no gene match: 11. The CDR3 consists of 17 residues. Germline V gene data show CDR1 as LGHNA and CDR2 as YNFKEQ. CDR3 DNA sequence: TGTGCCAGCAGCCAAGTAGTGGACAGGGTGGTTGGTGAAAAACTGTTTTTT. This sequence encodes CASSQVVDRVVGEKLFF.

This clonotype was counted only a few times. The junction shows a germline mismatch at one end, possibly a read error. The chain is built from TRBV29-1 and TRBJ2-5, with D possibly being TRBD1 (5 bases). The CDR3 loop spans 13 amino acids. The germline V gene has CDR1 SQVTM and CDR2 ANQGSEA. Here the CDR3 DNA reads TGCAGCGTTGAGCCAGGGATGGAAGAGGCCCAGTACTTC. This gives the protein CSVEPGMEEAQYF.

This clonotype occurred a few times. V and J are TRBV5-6 and TRBJ2-7; D possibly uses TRBD1 or TRBD2 (5 bases each). V was trimmed by 3 bases and J by 6 bases, leaving 13 bases between them. Germline loops: CDR1 SGHDT, CDR2 YYEEEE. The CDR3 runs 13 residues. The CDR3 reads CASSYGTPGEQYF. The CDR3 DNA follows: TGTGCCAGCAGCTACGGGACCCCGGGCGAGCAGTACTTC.

This clonotype was observed a few times. This chain joins TRBV7-9 and TRBJ2-7; D might be TRBD1 (5 bases). TRBJ2-5 matches the DNA end more closely, so the J call is doubtful. Germline V CDR1 and CDR2: SEHNR, FQNEAQ (reference sequence). This CDR3 comprises 14 residues. The CDR3 region is CASSSRTSTGTQYF. Here the CDR3 DNA reads TGTGCCAGCAGTTCCCGGACATCCACAGGGACCCAGTACTTC.

The chain recombines TRBV13 with TRBJ1-1, with D unclear. V shed 1 base and J shed 3 bases, with 15 bases lying between them. The CDR3 sequence is 16 residues long. The V gene's germline CDR1 is PRHDT and CDR2 FYEKMQ (reference sequence). CDR3 DNA sequence: TGTGCCAGCAGCTTAGTAGGAACGGCCCTAGACACTGAAGCTTTCTTT. Translating gives CASSLVGTALDTEAFF. Full variable domain (remainder filled in from reference TRBV13 and TRBJ1-1): AAGVIQSPRHLIKEKRETATLKCYPIPRHDTVYWYQQGPGQDPQFLISFYEKMQSDKGSIPDRFSAQQFSDYHSELNMSSLELGDSALYFCASSLVGTALDTEAFFGQGTRLTVV.

This clonotype showed up just a few times. This chain joins TRBV7-8 and TRBJ2-7; D remains unclear. CDR3 length: 15 amino acids. Deletions cut 1 base from V and 0 bases from J, with 10 bases between. Germline V gives CDR1 SGHVS, CDR2 FQNEAQ. The CDR3 sequence is CASSLGHTSSYEQYF. The CDR3 DNA reads as TGTGCCAGCAGCTTAGGACATACCAGCTCCTACGAGCAGTACTTC.

The chain has TRBV6-5 and TRBJ1-2, with 10 bases matching TRBD1. The CDR3 sequence is 15 residues long. Germline V CDR1 and CDR2: MNHEY, SVGAGI. Trimming cost V 2 bases and J 6 bases; bases outside gene matches: 6. As DNA, the CDR3 is TGTGCCAGCAGTTACCCGGGACAGGGGTCAGATGGCTACACCTTC. Translating it yields CASSYPGQGSDGYTF.

This clonotype was recorded only once. The V call is TRBV20-1, the J call TRBJ2-1; D is tentatively TRBD1 or TRBD2 (5 bases each). V lost 2 bases, J lost 0 bases, and 8 bases lay in between. The CDR3 consists of 14 residues. CDR1 and CDR2 (germline): DFQATT, SNEGSKA (reference sequence). CDR3 sequence: CSARRDLSYNEQFF. CDR3 sequence (DNA): TGCAGTGCTAGAAGGGACCTCTCCTACAATGAGCAGTTCTTC.

This sequence joins TRBV12-3 or TRBV12-4 and TRBJ1-2, with D possibly TRBD1 on 6 matching bases. This CDR3 contains 13 residues. Trimming removed 4 bases from V and 4 bases from J, with 10 bases in between. The CDR3 bases are TGTGCCAGCAGTTGGACAGCCGTCTATGGCTACACCTTC. Translating gives CASSWTAVYGYTF.

The V call is TRBV7-3, the J call TRBJ1-2, with a tentative D call TRBD1 (6 bases). V lost 3 bases to trimming and J lost 2 bases, with 13 bases between them. Germline assignment: CDR1 SGHTA and CDR2 FQGTGA. The CDR3 loop spans 15 amino acids. DNA of the CDR3: TGTGCCAGCAGCTTTAGCGCGGGGGCGAACTATGGCTACACCTTC. Amino acids: CASSFSAGANYGYTF.

The V gene is TRBV9, the J gene TRBJ2-1; 8 bases agree with TRBD2. The CDR3 contains 15 residues. J gave up 12 bases and V 2 bases, and 13 bases lay outside the gene matches. Germline assignment: CDR1 SGDLS and CDR2 YYNGEE. For the CDR3, the DNA is TGTGCCAGCAGCGTGAGCGGGACTAGTTCGGGAGGGCAGTTCTTC. The encoded protein is CASSVSGTSSGGQFF.

This clonotype was picked up many times. The rearrangement uses TRBV7-2 and TRBJ1-2; D remains ambiguous. V shed 0 bases and J shed 4 bases, with 6 bases lying between them. This CDR3 has 13 amino acids. Germline-derived CDR1 and CDR2 are SGHTA and FQGNSA. CDR3 region: CASSLAEGYGYTF. The CDR3, as DNA: TGTGCCAGCAGCTTAGCAGAGGGCTATGGCTACACCTTC.